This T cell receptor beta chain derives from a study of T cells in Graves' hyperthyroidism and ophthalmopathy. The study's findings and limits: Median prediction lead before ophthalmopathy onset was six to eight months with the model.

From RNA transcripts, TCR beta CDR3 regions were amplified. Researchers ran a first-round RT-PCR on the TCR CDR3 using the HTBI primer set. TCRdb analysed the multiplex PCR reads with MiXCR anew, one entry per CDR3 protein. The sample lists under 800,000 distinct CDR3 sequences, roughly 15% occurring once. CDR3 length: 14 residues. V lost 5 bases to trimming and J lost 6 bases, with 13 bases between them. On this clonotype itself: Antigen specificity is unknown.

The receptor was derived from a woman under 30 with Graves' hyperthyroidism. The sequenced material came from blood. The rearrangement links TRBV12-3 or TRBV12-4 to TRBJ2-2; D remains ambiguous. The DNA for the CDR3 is TGTGCCAGCAGTGCCGTAAGGTCCGCCGGGGAGCTGTTTTTT. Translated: CASSAVRSAGELFF.